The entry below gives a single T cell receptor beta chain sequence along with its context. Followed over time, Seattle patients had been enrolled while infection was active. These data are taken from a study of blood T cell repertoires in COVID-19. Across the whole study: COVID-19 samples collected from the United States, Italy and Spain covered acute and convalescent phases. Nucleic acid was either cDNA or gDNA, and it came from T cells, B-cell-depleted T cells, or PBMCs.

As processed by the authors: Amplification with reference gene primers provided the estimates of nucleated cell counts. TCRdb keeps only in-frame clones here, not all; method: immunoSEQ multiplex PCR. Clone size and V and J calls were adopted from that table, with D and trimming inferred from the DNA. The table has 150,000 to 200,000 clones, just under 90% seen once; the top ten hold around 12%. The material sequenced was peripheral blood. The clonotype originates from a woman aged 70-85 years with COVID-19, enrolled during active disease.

The CDR3 region has the DNA TGTGCCAGCAGTTTACGGACAGGAGAAGGCTACACCTTC. Its protein product is CASSLRTGEGYTF. V gene TRBV27 combines with J gene TRBJ1-2; 7 nucleotides align to TRBD1. Germline V gene sequence: CDR1 MNHEY, CDR2 SMNVEV (reference sequence). This CDR3 is built from 13 residues. V lost 2 bases and J lost 8; bases outside the gene matches: 5.